The TCR beta chain described here comes from a study of shared clonotypes between healthy human individuals (dated by TCRdb to between 2020 and 2021). For the wider study: The cohort comprised a couple of women and a few men aged 18 to 49 years. The study deeply sequenced blood TCR repertoires of about 5 healthy adults to estimate repertoire size and the extent of clonotype sharing between individuals. To increase sequencing depth and limit assay-specific biases, different laboratories used diverse techniques to prepare libraries and sequence TCR repertoires. Leukapheresis yielded between about 0.9 and 9.5 billion PBMCs per donor. For each donor, CD4 naive and CD4 memory were each run on three plates, CD8 naive on two plates, and CD8 memory on one plate. The investigation overall reported the following: Compared with non-shared clonotypes, clonotypes shared by all four sorted-subset donors had higher generation probabilities. Because the study included only a small number of donors, the genetic and exposure-history diversity represented was limited. Across four donors, around 5% of naive CD4, 3.5% of naive CD8, approximately 2.5% of memory CD4, and 0.4% to 0.45% of memory CD8 clonotypes were shared. Sampling was restricted to blood, and TCR repertoires in tissue are likely to differ from TCR repertoires in blood. Rarefaction of sorted-subset datasets indicated incomplete sequencing despite the large sequencing depth. Based on pairwise subsampling, the degree of clonotype sharing among donors was expected to be affected by sequencing depth. Larger estimated clonotype richness was generally found for naive subsets than for memory subsets.

Concerning this clone itself: Its cognate antigen has yet to be identified. Base qualities are not provided; no much larger clone lies one nucleotide away. Other DNA sequences of this sample code for an identical CDR3.

V is shortened by 2 bases, J by 2 bases, and the region joining them spans 9 bases. The germline V gene (reference sequence) yields GTSNPN for CDR1 and SVGIG for CDR2. The CDR3 holds 14 amino acids from the cysteine to the phenylalanine. Solely the CDR3 DNA is kept, with 42 bases framed from the first base. Healthy HIV-negative adults with no recently reported acute infections or vaccinations were included as donors. Every donor was a Caucasian adult living in Nashville, Tennessee, USA. CD4+ T cells were enriched through magnetic negative selection, after which naive cells were positively selected on CD45RA and the remaining negative fraction served as the memory subset. After blood collection by leukapheresis, PBMCs were isolated using Ficoll-Histopaque density gradient centrifugation and then cryopreserved in the vapor phase of liquid nitrogen. Purity and quantity of every magnetically sorted T cell population were checked by analytical flow cytometry. From each sorted fraction, genomic DNA was isolated and quantified by UV absorbance on a Nanodrop 2000c.

Using the deep immunoSEQ assay, multiplex PCR amplified TCR CDR3 regions from genomic DNA. Extracted genomic DNA from each cell subset was spread evenly across all wells of several immunoSEQ 96-well plates, with each plate serving as a replicate. Each replicate PCR for sorted subsets received around 0.2 ug genomic DNA, equal to tens of thousands of T cell genomes. Purified libraries were quantified with a Qubit 3.0 fluorometer, sized on a Bioanalyzer 2100, and re-quantified with the KAPA Library Quantification kit. Each immunoSEQ 96-well plate was sequenced on its own single-read 150-cycle Illumina NextSeq 550 flow cell. In the source study's methods: The immunoSEQ output contained only junctional sequences without quality scores, so filtering could not match that applied to full-length reads. To assign V/J genes and CDR3, sequences were annotated against IMGT germline references using PyIR, a Python wrapper for IgBLAST v1.9. Reads were removed for weak V/J assignments (E-value above 1e-6), missing CDR3, stop codons, out-of-frame junctions, or ambiguous translated residues. V3J clonotypes were defined as sequences sharing an identical inferred V gene, J gene, and CDR3 amino acid sequence. Percentage overlap between repertoires was calculated by dividing the number of shared unique clonotypes by the size of the smaller repertoire. Repertoire richness was assessed with RTK rarefaction, the Chao1 estimator, and Recon v2.1 estimates of unobserved clonotypes. Generation probabilities for all TCRbeta clonotypes obtained by the gDNA method from a handful of donors were computed using OLGA. The immuneACCESS repertoire file appears here via TCRdb, limited to in-frame rearrangements. These files lack a portion of the clones; in checked studies, under half of the deficit traces to unresolved V genes, and the cause of the others is not known. V, J and clone size derive from that table, while D and trimming were established from the DNA sequence. The sample table lists about 2.4 million clones, 85% to 95% of them with a count of one. The biggest ten clones account for over 0.12% of the sample.

This receptor was taken from a man younger than 35 in good health. The sequence is built from TRBV30 and TRBJ2-2; TRBD2 is perhaps the D gene, given 6 matching bases. Material: naive CD4+ T cells sorted from blood. The label giving this sample's cell subset or site can be read as: CD45RA+ positively selected. The CDR3 amino acid sequence is: CAWSNGGNTGELFF. The sequenced DNA is TGTGCCTGGAGTAACGGGGGAAACACCGGGGAGCTGTTTTTT.